A single sample is the source of the 19 T cell receptor beta chains below, sequenced in a study of blood T cell repertoires in COVID-19. The table came from immunoSEQ multiplex PCR; TCRdb's copy has only in-frame clones and leaves some out. Of 240,000 or so clones listed, around 86% are singletons. Material: peripheral blood. Receptors were obtained from an elderly man with acute or convalescent COVID-19.

About this clone: The junction departs from germline at one end; a sequencing error may be responsible. This chain uses TRBV28 with TRBJ2-7; 9 bases map to TRBD1. The CDR3 is 15 residues long. Germline CDR1 MDHEN, CDR2 SYDVKM. CDR3 amino acids: CASSLYRGRIDEQYF. CDR3 nucleotides: TGTGCCAGCAGCTTATACAGGGGGCGCATTGACGAGCAGTACTTC.

The chain combines TRBV10-3 with TRBJ2-3; 10 bases are a match to TRBD1. Trimming removed 3 bases from V and 6 bases from J; junction bases left unmatched: 3. The CDR3 has 14 amino acids. Germline CDR1 reads ENHRY; CDR2 reads SYGVKD. The CDR3 coding sequence is TGTGCCATCAGTGACCCGGACAGGGGGGATACGCAGTATTTT. This sequence encodes CAISDPDRGDTQYF.

V and J are TRBV5-1 and TRBJ1-5; tentatively, D is TRBD1 (5 bases). There are 15 residues in the CDR3. Germline V CDR1 and CDR2: SGHRS, YFSETQ. The V end lost 4 bases, the J end lost 0 bases, and 11 bases lay between the germline ends. The CDR3 DNA reads TGCGCCAGCAGCGTAGACAGCTATAGCAATCAGCCCCAGCATTTT. It yields the protein CASSVDSYSNQPQHF.

The chain links TRBV19 to TRBJ1-5; TRBD1 matches 10 bases. Trimming cost V 6 bases and J 2 bases; bases outside gene matches: 10. The CDR3 has 17 residues. CDR1 LNHDA and CDR2 SQIVND come from the germline V gene (reference sequence). CDR3 bases: TGTGCCAGTAGCCAGGGGGACAGGGGTCGTGGCAATCAGCCCCAGCATTTT. Protein: CASSQGDRGRGNQPQHF.

This chain's CDR3 is CASNLALSSYEQYF. The DNA of the CDR3 is TGTGCCAGCAACTTAGCGCTTAGCTCCTACGAGCAGTACTTC. This chain uses TRBV9 with TRBJ2-7; perhaps TRBD2 as D (5 bases). With 6 bases removed from V and 0 bases from J, the gap between germline ends came to 13 bases. The CDR3 sequence is 14 residues long. Germline-derived CDR1 and CDR2 are SGDLS and YYNGEE.

The chain employs TRBV28 and TRBJ1-4; D might be TRBD1 (5 bases). Per germline, CDR1 MDHEN and CDR2 SYDVKM. The CDR3 consists of 15 residues. Trimming cost V 2 bases and J 5 bases, with 12 bases left between them. The CDR3 sequence: CASSLQGGPNEKLFF. CDR3 nucleotides: TGTGCCAGCAGTTTACAGGGAGGCCCAAATGAAAAACTGTTTTTT.

CDR3 sequence (DNA): TGTGCCAGCCGCACGGAGGGGCCCACTAATGAAAAACTGTTTTTT. Its translation: CASRTEGPTNEKLFF. The chain carries TRBV3-1 (or the pseudogene TRBV3-2) and TRBJ1-4; weak D call: TRBD1 (5 bases). Trimming removed 8 bases from V and 2 bases from J, with 15 bases in between. In germline, CDR1 is LGHDT, CDR2 YNNKEL (reference sequence). CDR3 length: 15 residues.

The gene calls are TRBV7-2 and TRBJ1-5; D is unclear. CDR3 size: 14 residues. V was shortened by 1 base and J by 2 bases, with 6 bases between the two germline ends. CDR1 SGHTA and CDR2 FQGNSA come from the germline V gene. This CDR3 reads CASSLEQRNQPQHF. CDR3 DNA: TGTGCCAGCAGCTTAGAGCAACGCAATCAGCCCCAGCATTTT.

This rearrangement joins TRBV5-1 to TRBJ2-2, with D possibly being TRBD2 (6 bases). CDR3 length: 15 residues. V was trimmed by 0 bases and J by 6 bases, leaving 12 bases between them. Germline CDR1 SGHRS, CDR2 YFSETQ. In nucleotides, the CDR3 is TGCGCCAGCAGCTTGGTACTAGCCACGTCCGGGGAGCTGTTTTTT. This translates into CASSLVLATSGELFF.

The chain carries TRBV10-3 and TRBJ1-1, with D hard to call. This CDR3 contains 15 residues. V was pared by 2 bases and J by 2 bases, with 12 bases between. Germline V lookup: CDR1 ENHRY, CDR2 SYGVKD. CDR3 sequence (DNA): TGTGCCATCAGTGAGCGCCCTCTCGGTAACACTGAAGCTTTCTTT. This gives the protein CAISERPLGNTEAFF.

The chain joins TRBV5-1 to TRBJ2-2; 9 bases match TRBD1. The length of the CDR3 is 15 residues. Germline V gene sequence: CDR1 SGHRS, CDR2 YFSETQ. Unmatched junction bases numbered 2, after V lost 4 bases and J lost 1 base. The CDR3 region has the DNA TGCGCCAGCAGCGTGGGACAGGGGAACACCGGGGAGCTGTTTTTT. Protein product: CASSVGQGNTGELFF. Using reference TRBV5-1 and TRBJ2-2 for the parts outside the CDR3, the full variable domain is KAGVTQTPRYLIKTRGQQVTLSCSPISGHRSVSWYQQTPGQGLQFLFEYFSETQRNKGNFPGRFSGRQFSNSRSEMNVSTLELGDSALYLCASSVGQGNTGELFFGEGSRLTVL.

The chain recombines TRBV20-1 with TRBJ1-2; a weak D match, TRBD1 (6 bases). Trimming pared 6 bases from V and 3 bases from J, leaving 8 bases between. This CDR3 contains 11 residues. Germline V gives CDR1 DFQATT, CDR2 SNEGSKA (reference sequence). For the CDR3, the DNA is TGCAGTGCCGCAGGGGACTATGGCTACACCTTC. Protein product: CSAAGDYGYTF.

The chain carries TRBV5-1 and TRBJ2-3; perhaps TRBD1 as D (6 bases). Germline V gene sequence: CDR1 SGHRS, CDR2 YFSETQ. The CDR3 has 16 amino acids. V lost 2 bases, J lost 0 bases, and 13 bases lay in between. CDR3 protein: CASSFGQLTSTDTQYF. The CDR3 DNA sequence: TGCGCCAGCAGCTTCGGACAGCTAACAAGCACAGATACGCAGTATTTT. The full variable domain, with the rest looked up from reference TRBV5-1 and TRBJ2-3, is KAGVTQTPRYLIKTRGQQVTLSCSPISGHRSVSWYQQTPGQGLQFLFEYFSETQRNKGNFPGRFSGRQFSNSRSEMNVSTLELGDSALYLCASSFGQLTSTDTQYFGPGTRLTVL.

This clone was detected only a few times. V is TRBV5-1 and J is TRBJ1-6; 9 nucleotides align to TRBD1. From germline, CDR1 is SGHRS and CDR2 YFSETQ. Unmatched junction bases numbered 8, after V lost 6 bases and J lost 7 bases. The CDR3 consists of 15 residues. This chain's CDR3 is CASTEGGQGNSPLHF. The CDR3 DNA is TGCGCCAGCACCGAGGGCGGACAGGGGAATTCACCCCTCCACTTT.

The V call is TRBV10-1, the J call TRBJ2-1; 7 nucleotides agree with TRBD1. This CDR3 spans 17 amino acids. The germline V gene encodes CDR1 WNHNN and CDR2 SYGVQD (reference sequence). With V trimmed by 3 bases and J by 0 bases, 8 bases remained unmatched. The CDR3 DNA follows: TGCGCCAGCAGTGAAACGACAGGGACGAGCTCCTACAATGAGCAGTTCTTC. Protein: CASSETTGTSSYNEQFF.

This clone appeared once. The chain is built from TRBV28 and TRBJ1-5; possible D gene TRBD1, 6 bases. V was pared by 3 bases and J by 3 bases, with 9 bases between. The germline CDR1 and CDR2 sequences are MDHEN and SYDVKM. The CDR3 is 14 residues long. The CDR3 reads CASSFQGHNQPQHF. The CDR3 bases are TGTGCCAGCAGTTTTCAGGGGCACAATCAGCCCCAGCATTTT.

V is TRBV28 and J is TRBJ2-1; D not resolved. Trimming cost V 1 base and J 0 bases, with 16 bases left between them. The CDR3 runs 18 residues. The germline V gene encodes CDR1 MDHEN and CDR2 SYDVKM. In nucleotides, the CDR3 is TGTGCCAGCAGTTTATCCCGAAGCGCTCCGAGCTCCTACAATGAGCAGTTCTTC. As protein: CASSLSRSAPSSYNEQFF.

This chain connects TRBV19 to TRBJ2-3; maybe TRBD2 (5 bases). The ends were cut back, 4 bases at V and 2 bases at J, with 10 bases in the middle. Per the germline V gene, CDR1 is LNHDA and CDR2 is SQIVND (reference sequence). The CDR3 spans 14 residues. The CDR3 nucleotides read TGTGCCAGTAGTAACAGCGGTGACACAGATACGCAGTATTTT. This translates into CASSNSGDTDTQYF.

This chain joins TRBV5-1 and TRBJ2-3, with 11 nucleotides matching TRBD2. The CDR3 spans 14 residues. Germline values: CDR1 SGHRS, CDR2 YFSETQ. V shed 5 bases and J 4 bases; nucleotides not matched to a gene: 3. In DNA, the CDR3 is TGCGCCAGCAGAGGGACTAGCGGACCAGATACGCAGTATTTT. Its protein is CASRGTSGPDTQYF.